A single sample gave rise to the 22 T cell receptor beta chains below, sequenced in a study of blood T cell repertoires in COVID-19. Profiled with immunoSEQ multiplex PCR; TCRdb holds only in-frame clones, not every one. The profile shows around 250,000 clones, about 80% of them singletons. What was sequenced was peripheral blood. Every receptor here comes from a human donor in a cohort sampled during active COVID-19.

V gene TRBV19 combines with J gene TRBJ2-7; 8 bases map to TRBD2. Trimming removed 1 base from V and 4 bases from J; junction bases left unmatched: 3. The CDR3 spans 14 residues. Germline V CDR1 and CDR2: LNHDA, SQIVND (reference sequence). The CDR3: CASSIGSGSYEQYF. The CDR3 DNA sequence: TGTGCCAGTAGTATAGGAAGCGGGAGTTACGAGCAGTACTTC.

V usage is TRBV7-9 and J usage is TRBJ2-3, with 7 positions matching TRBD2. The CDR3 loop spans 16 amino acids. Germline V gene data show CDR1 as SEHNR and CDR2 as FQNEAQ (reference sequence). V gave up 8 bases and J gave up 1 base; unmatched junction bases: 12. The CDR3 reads CASARWRGGGTDTQYF. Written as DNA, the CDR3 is TGTGCCAGCGCCAGGTGGCGCGGGGGAGGCACAGATACGCAGTATTTT. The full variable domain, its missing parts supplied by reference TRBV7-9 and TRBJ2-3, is DTGVSQNPRHKITKRGQNVTFRCDPISEHNRLYWYRQTLGQGPEFLTYFQNEAQLEKSRLLSDRFSAERPKGSFSTLEIQRTEQGDSAMYLCASARWRGGGTDTQYFGPGTRLTVL.

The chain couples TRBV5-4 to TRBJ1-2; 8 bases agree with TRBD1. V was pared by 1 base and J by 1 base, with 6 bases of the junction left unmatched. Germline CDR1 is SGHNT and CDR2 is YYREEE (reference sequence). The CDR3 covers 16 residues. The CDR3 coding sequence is TGTGCCAGCAGCTTGCAGGGGGCTGGAGTTAACTATGGCTACACCTTC. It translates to CASSLQGAGVNYGYTF.

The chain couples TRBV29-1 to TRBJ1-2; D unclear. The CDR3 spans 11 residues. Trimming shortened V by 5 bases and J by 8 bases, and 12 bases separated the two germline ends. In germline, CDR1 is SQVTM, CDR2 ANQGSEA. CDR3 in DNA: TGCAGCGTTTCGGATCGGGTCGGCTACACCTTC. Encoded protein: CSVSDRVGYTF. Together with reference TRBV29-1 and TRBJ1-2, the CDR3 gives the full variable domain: SAVISQKPSRDICQRGTSLTIQCQVDSQVTMMFWYRQQPGQSLTLIATANQGSEATYESGFVIDKFPISRPNLTFSTLTVSNMSPEDSSIYLCSVSDRVGYTFGSGTRLTVV.

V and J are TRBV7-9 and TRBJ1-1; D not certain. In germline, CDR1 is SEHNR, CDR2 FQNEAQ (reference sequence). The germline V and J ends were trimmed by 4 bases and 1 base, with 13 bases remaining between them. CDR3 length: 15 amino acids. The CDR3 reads CASSSRDGKNTEAFF. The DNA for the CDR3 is TGTGCCAGCAGCTCCAGAGACGGGAAGAACACTGAAGCTTTCTTT.

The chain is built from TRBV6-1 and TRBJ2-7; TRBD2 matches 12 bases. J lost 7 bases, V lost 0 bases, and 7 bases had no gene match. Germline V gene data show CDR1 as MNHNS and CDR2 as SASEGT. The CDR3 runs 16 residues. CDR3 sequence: CASSEALAGGPGEQYF. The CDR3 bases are TGTGCCAGCAGTGAAGCTCTAGCGGGAGGGCCTGGGGAGCAGTACTTC.

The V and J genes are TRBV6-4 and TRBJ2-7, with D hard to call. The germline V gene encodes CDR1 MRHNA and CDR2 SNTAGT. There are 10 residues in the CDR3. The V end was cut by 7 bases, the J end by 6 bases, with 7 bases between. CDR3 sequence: CASKRCEQYF. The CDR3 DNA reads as TGTGCCAGCAAGCGATGCGAGCAGTACTTC.

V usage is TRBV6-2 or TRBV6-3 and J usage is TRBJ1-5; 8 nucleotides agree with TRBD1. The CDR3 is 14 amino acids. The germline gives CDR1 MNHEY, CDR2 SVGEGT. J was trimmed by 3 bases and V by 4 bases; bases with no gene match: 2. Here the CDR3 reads CASSWTGSNQPQHF. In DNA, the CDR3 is TGTGCCAGCAGTTGGACAGGGTCCAATCAGCCCCAGCATTTT.

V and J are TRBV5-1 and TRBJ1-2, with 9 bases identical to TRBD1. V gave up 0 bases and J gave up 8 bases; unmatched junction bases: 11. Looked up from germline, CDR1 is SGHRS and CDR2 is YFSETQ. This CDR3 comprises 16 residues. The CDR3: CASSLDSRQGEFGYTF. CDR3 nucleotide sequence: TGCGCCAGCAGCTTGGATTCCCGACAGGGGGAGTTCGGCTACACCTTC.

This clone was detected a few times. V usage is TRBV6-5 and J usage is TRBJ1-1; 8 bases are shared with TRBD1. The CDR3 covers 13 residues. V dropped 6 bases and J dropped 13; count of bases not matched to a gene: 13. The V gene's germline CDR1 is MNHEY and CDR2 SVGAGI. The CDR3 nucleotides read TGTGCCAGCAGGAACCAGGGGGCTCTCCTCTTTTTCTTT. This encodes CASRNQGALLFFF.

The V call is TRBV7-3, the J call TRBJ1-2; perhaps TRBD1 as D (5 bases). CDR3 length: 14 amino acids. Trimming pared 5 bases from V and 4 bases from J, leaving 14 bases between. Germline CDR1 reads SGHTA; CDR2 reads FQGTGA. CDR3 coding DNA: TGTGCCAGCAGCAGCGACCGTGGGGCCTATGGCTACACCTTC. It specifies CASSSDRGAYGYTF.

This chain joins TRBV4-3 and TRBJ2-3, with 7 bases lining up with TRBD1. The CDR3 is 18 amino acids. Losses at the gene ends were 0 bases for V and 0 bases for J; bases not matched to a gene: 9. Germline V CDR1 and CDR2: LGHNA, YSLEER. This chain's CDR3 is CASSQDPGQPSSTDTQYF. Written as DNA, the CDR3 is TGCGCCAGCAGCCAAGATCCGGGACAGCCCTCTAGCACAGATACGCAGTATTTT.

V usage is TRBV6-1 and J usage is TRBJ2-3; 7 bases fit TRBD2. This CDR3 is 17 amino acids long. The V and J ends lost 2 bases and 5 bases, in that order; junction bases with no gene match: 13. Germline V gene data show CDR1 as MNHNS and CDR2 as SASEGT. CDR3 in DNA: TGTGCCAGCAGTGAATTCGACCTAGCGGAGGGGCGAGATACGCAGTATTTT. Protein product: CASSEFDLAEGRDTQYF.

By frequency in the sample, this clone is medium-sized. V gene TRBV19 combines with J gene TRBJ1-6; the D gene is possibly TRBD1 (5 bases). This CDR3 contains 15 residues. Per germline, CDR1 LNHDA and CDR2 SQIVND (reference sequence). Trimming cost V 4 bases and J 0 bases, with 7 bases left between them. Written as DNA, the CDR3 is TGTGCCAGTAGTAGAGACAGCTCCTATAATTCACCCCTCCACTTT. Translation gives CASSRDSSYNSPLHF.

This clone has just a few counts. The CDR3 sequence is CASSLGIGRGQPQHF. CDR3 nucleotide sequence: TGTGCCAGCAGCTTAGGTATAGGGCGGGGTCAGCCCCAGCATTTT. This chain links TRBV7-2 with TRBJ1-5; D remains ambiguous. Germline V lookup: CDR1 SGHTA, CDR2 FQGNSA. Trimming cost V 1 base and J 6 bases, with 13 bases left between them. This CDR3 region has 15 residues.

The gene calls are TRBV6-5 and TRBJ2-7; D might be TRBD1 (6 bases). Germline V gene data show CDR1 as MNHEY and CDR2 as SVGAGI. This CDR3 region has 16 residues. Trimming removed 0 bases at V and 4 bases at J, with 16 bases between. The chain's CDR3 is CASSYSKQGRGYEQYF. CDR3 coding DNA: TGTGCCAGCAGTTACTCGAAGCAGGGCAGGGGATACGAGCAGTACTTC.

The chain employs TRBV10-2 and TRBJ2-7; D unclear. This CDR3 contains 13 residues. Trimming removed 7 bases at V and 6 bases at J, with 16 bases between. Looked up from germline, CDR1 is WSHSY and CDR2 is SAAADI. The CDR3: CASTLGQFGEQYF. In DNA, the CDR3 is TGCGCCAGCACTCTTGGGCAGTTTGGCGAGCAGTACTTC.

CDR3 coding DNA: TGTGCCAGCAGCCTCGGACAGGGGGCGCGATCCAGAAGTAATCCTAGCTATGGCTACACCTTC. Amino acids: CASSLGQGARSRSNPSYGYTF. The chain is built from TRBV4-2 and TRBJ1-2; 11 nucleotides line up with TRBD1. Germline assignment: CDR1 LGHNA and CDR2 YNFKEQ. Trimming removed 4 bases from V and 4 bases from J; junction bases left unmatched: 23. The CDR3 runs to 21 residues.

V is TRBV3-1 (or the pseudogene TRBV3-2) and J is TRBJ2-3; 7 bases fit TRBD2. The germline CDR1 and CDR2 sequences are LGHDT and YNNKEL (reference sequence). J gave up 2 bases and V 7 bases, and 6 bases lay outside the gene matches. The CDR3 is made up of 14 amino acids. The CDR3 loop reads CASNPGGVTDTQYF. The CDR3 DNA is TGTGCCAGCAACCCGGGGGGTGTCACAGATACGCAGTATTTT.

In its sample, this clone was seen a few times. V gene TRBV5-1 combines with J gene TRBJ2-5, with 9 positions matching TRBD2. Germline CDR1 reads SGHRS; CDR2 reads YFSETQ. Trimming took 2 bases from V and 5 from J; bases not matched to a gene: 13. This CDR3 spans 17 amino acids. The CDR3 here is CASSFKGLAIKRETQYF. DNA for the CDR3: TGCGCCAGCAGCTTTAAAGGACTAGCGATCAAGCGGGAGACCCAGTACTTC. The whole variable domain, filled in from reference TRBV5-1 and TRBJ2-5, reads KAGVTQTPRYLIKTRGQQVTLSCSPISGHRSVSWYQQTPGQGLQFLFEYFSETQRNKGNFPGRFSGRQFSNSRSEMNVSTLELGDSALYLCASSFKGLAIKRETQYFGPGTRLLVL.

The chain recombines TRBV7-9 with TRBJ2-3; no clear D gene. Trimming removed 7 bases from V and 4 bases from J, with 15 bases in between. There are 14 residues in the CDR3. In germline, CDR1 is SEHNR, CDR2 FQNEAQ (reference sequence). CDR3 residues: CASTHARLADTQYF. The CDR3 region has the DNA TGTGCCAGCACCCATGCCAGGCTCGCAGATACGCAGTATTTT.

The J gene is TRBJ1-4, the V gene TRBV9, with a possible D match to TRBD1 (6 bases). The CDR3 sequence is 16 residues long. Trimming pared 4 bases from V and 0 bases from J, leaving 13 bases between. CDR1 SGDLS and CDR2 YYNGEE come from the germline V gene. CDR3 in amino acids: CASSPRTAATNEKLFF. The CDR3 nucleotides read TGTGCCAGCAGCCCCCGGACAGCCGCAACTAATGAAAAACTGTTTTTT.